One and the same sample provided the 16 T cell receptor beta chains below, sequenced in a study of CD8+ T cells in alopecia areata. Following RNA extraction, reverse transcription yielded cDNA that acted as the sequencing template. Using immunoSEQ multiplex PCR, the repertoire was profiled, and TCRdb retains in-frame clones only, with some absent. The sample lists 130,000 to 150,000 clones, approximately 45% occurring once. Sequencing was carried out using CD4+ T cells sorted from blood. These receptors were taken from a human donor with alopecia areata.

This clone was observed once. The chain combines TRBV5-1 with TRBJ2-3, with unresolved D. CDR3 size: 15 residues. Germline CDR1 and CDR2: SGHRS and YFSETQ. Trimming shortened V by 4 bases and J by 4 bases, and 16 bases separated the two germline ends. CDR3 loop: CASSPNRIGADTQYF. CDR3 DNA sequence: TGCGCCAGCAGCCCCAATCGGATAGGAGCAGATACGCAGTATTTT.

This rearrangement joins TRBV19 to TRBJ2-1, with D hard to call. V was pared by 5 bases and J by 2 bases, with 4 bases between. CDR1 LNHDA and CDR2 SQIVND come from the germline V gene (reference sequence). This CDR3 has 12 residues. The CDR3 DNA is TGTGCCAGTAGTCCCGCCTACAATGAGCAGTTCTTC. Residues: CASSPAYNEQFF.

The V call is TRBV5-1, the J call TRBJ2-7; 10 bases map to TRBD2. The germline gives CDR1 SGHRS, CDR2 YFSETQ. The CDR3 extends over 14 amino acids. Losses at the gene ends were 7 bases for V and 3 bases for J; bases not matched to a gene: 7. CDR3 sequence (DNA): TGCGCCAGCGCCCTTCTAGCGGGAGACTACGAGCAGTACTTC. Protein sequence: CASALLAGDYEQYF. Full variable domain (rest looked up from reference TRBV5-1 and TRBJ2-7): KAGVTQTPRYLIKTRGQQVTLSCSPISGHRSVSWYQQTPGQGLQFLFEYFSETQRNKGNFPGRFSGRQFSNSRSEMNVSTLELGDSALYLCASALLAGDYEQYFGPGTRLTVT.

This clone has more than one count but fewer than ten. The rearrangement joins TRBV5-1 to TRBJ2-6; TRBD1 matches at 9 bases. Trimming removed 0 bases from V and 1 base from J; junction bases left unmatched: 8. The germline V gene encodes CDR1 SGHRS and CDR2 YFSETQ. This CDR3 is built from 19 residues. CDR3 protein: CASSLVYRDRVSGANVLTF. In DNA form, the CDR3 reads TGCGCCAGCAGCTTGGTATATCGGGACAGGGTGTCTGGGGCCAACGTCCTGACTTTC.

This sequence joins TRBV30 and TRBJ1-3; D call uncertain. The length of the CDR3 is 16 residues. Germline CDR1 GTSNPN, CDR2 SVGIG (reference sequence). V lost 1 base and J 7 bases, leaving 20 bases between the germline ends. CDR3 region: CAWSDPRTGIGNTIYF. The CDR3 region has the DNA TGTGCCTGGAGTGACCCAAGGACCGGGATTGGGAACACCATATATTTT.

V is TRBV7-9 and J is TRBJ2-2; 7 bases are a match to TRBD1. Per the germline V gene, CDR1 is SEHNR and CDR2 is FQNEAQ (reference sequence). There are 15 residues in the CDR3. The V gene end was trimmed by 6 bases and the J gene end by 2 bases; junction bases not matched to a gene: 6. The CDR3 DNA is TGTGCCAGCAGAATAGGGACAGCTAACACCGGGGAGCTGTTTTTT. It codes for CASRIGTANTGELFF. The full variable domain, with the rest looked up from reference TRBV7-9 and TRBJ2-2, is DTGVSQNPRHKITKRGQNVTFRCDPISEHNRLYWYRQTLGQGPEFLTYFQNEAQLEKSRLLSDRFSAERPKGSFSTLEIQRTEQGDSAMYLCASRIGTANTGELFFGEGSRLTVL.

This clone was seen more than once but under ten times. The rearrangement links TRBV5-6 to TRBJ2-7; no definite D call. CDR3 length equals 15 residues. V lost 1 base and J lost 0, with 11 bases in between. CDR1 SGHDT and CDR2 YYEEEE come from the germline V gene. CDR3 sequence: CASSLYAGFSYEQYF. CDR3 coding DNA: TGTGCCAGCAGCTTGTACGCTGGGTTCTCCTACGAGCAGTACTTC.

V gene TRBV2 combines with J gene TRBJ2-1; D unresolved. Trimming stripped 4 bases from V and 6 bases from J, with 10 bases between. Germline V gene lookup returns CDR1 SNHLY and CDR2 FYNNEI. This CDR3 comprises 13 residues. The CDR3 nucleotides are TGTGCCAGCAGTGGGGTGGTAGGCAATGAGCAGTTCTTC. The encoded protein is CASSGVVGNEQFF.

This clone was detected a few times. The genes are TRBV29-1 and TRBJ2-7, with a possible D match to TRBD1 (5 bases). The length of the CDR3 is 13 residues. Germline V gene sequence: CDR1 SQVTM, CDR2 ANQGSEA. Trimming took off 6 bases at V and 4 bases at J, with 16 bases between the two ends. The CDR3 DNA reads as TGCAGCGTAGACAGCCCCGGCGTATACGAGCAGTACTTC. This sequence encodes CSVDSPGVYEQYF.

The CDR3: CASSQEQGTSKNEQFF. CDR3 coding DNA: TGTGCCAGCAGCCAAGAACAAGGGACTAGCAAAAATGAGCAGTTCTTC. The chain employs TRBV14 and TRBJ2-1; 9 bases are shared with TRBD2. The CDR3 length is 16 residues. The V gene's germline CDR1 is SGHDN and CDR2 FVKESK. V shed 0 bases, J shed 7 bases, and the junction held 7 bases outside the gene matches.

The chain carries TRBV19 and TRBJ2-1; D is ambiguous. The germline CDR1 and CDR2 sequences are LNHDA and SQIVND (reference sequence). Trimming stripped 1 base from V and 0 bases from J, with 7 bases between. The CDR3 extends over 15 amino acids. CDR3 sequence reads: CASSIAESSYNEQFF. CDR3 DNA sequence: TGTGCCAGTAGTATAGCGGAAAGCTCCTACAATGAGCAGTTCTTC. Full variable domain (remainder filled in from reference TRBV19 and TRBJ2-1): DGGITQSPKYLFRKEGQNVTLSCEQNLNHDAMYWYRQDPGQGLRLIYYSQIVNDFQKGDIAEGYSVSREKKESFPLTVTSAQKNPTAFYLCASSIAESSYNEQFFGPGTRLTVL.

This chain connects TRBV7-2 to TRBJ2-7; 7 bases map to TRBD2. The CDR3 sequence is 12 residues long. With V trimmed by 6 bases and J by 5 bases, 4 bases remained unmatched. Germline V lookup: CDR1 SGHTA, CDR2 FQGNSA. The CDR3, as DNA: TGTGCCAGCAGGGCCACTAGCGACGAGCAGTACTTC. Its protein is CASRATSDEQYF.

Only one count was recorded for this clone. The gene calls are TRBV5-1 and TRBJ2-5; 13 positions agree with TRBD2. The CDR3 totals 19 residues. V lost 4 bases to trimming and J lost 4 bases; unmatched junction nucleotides: 16. The germline V gene has CDR1 SGHRS and CDR2 YFSETQ. The CDR3 DNA sequence: TGCGCCAGCAGCCCTACTAGCGGGAGGGCCACGACCCGAGTAGAGACCCAGTACTTC. Protein: CASSPTSGRATTRVETQYF.

The chain uses TRBV5-1 and TRBJ2-3; 7 nucleotides align to TRBD1. V was clipped by 0 bases and J by 4 bases; unmatched bases: 11. Germline V gives CDR1 SGHRS, CDR2 YFSETQ. CDR3 length: 17 residues. The CDR3 nucleotides are TGCGCCAGCAGCTTGGCCGGTTCAGGGGGTTTGGCAGATACGCAGTATTTT. Its protein product is CASSLAGSGGLADTQYF.

The chain couples TRBV29-1 to TRBJ2-1, with 11 bases that match TRBD2. J gave up 7 bases and V 4 bases, and 12 bases lay outside the gene matches. The CDR3 covers 16 residues. Germline-derived CDR1 and CDR2 are SQVTM and ANQGSEA. The CDR3 loop is CSVVIAGGGFGNEQFF. The CDR3 DNA is TGCAGCGTTGTGATAGCGGGAGGGGGCTTTGGAAATGAGCAGTTCTTC.

This CDR3 is CASSQGDRGRGEETQYF. As DNA, the CDR3 is TGTGCCAGCAGCCAAGGGGACAGGGGGCGAGGAGAAGAGACCCAGTACTTC. The chain recombines TRBV4-2 with TRBJ2-5; the match to TRBD1 covers 12 bases. The CDR3 contains 17 residues. V was pared by 1 base and J by 3 bases, with 6 bases of the junction left unmatched. Germline V gene data show CDR1 as LGHNA and CDR2 as YNFKEQ.